The 17 T cell receptor beta chains listed next were all sequenced from one sample in a study of cytomegalovirus exposure and HLA in healthy donors. The PCR was carried out with 60 Vbeta primers and 13 Jbeta primers. Only in-frame clones appear in the TCRdb table, and some are missing; sequencing was by immunoSEQ multiplex PCR. The profile covers around 200,000 clones, with more than 65% appearing a single time and 1.2% taken by the ten largest. The sample consisted of PBMCs. All receptors derive from a girl aged 2-10 years in good health and CMV-seropositive.

J is TRBJ2-3 and V is TRBV14; 8 bases are shared with TRBD2. There are 15 residues in the CDR3. J lost 5 bases, V lost 4 bases, and 8 bases had no gene match. CDR1 is SGHDN, CDR2 FVKESK, per germline. DNA for the CDR3: TGTGCCAGCAGCCCGTCGGGGGGGTTTGGAGATACGCAGTATTTT. It codes for CASSPSGGFGDTQYF.

This clone was detected a few times. The gene calls are TRBV6-1 and TRBJ1-1, with D tentatively TRBD1 (6 bases). Trimming took off 4 bases at V and 4 bases at J, with 13 bases between the two ends. CDR1 is MNHNS and CDR2 is SASEGT in the germline V gene. The CDR3 spans 14 residues. The CDR3 sequence is CASSAGGTLTEAFF. The CDR3 DNA sequence: TGTGCCAGCAGTGCCGGGGGGACACTCACTGAAGCTTTCTTT.

The CDR3 reads CASIPRGLNEQYF. CDR3 nucleotides: TGTGCCAGCATCCCCAGGGGGTTAAACGAGCAGTACTTC. V usage is TRBV6-5 and J usage is TRBJ2-5; 7 bases line up with TRBD1. The DNA end is more similar to TRBJ2-7, so the J call may be wrong. Germline CDR1 MNHEY, CDR2 SVGAGI. The CDR3 totals 13 residues.

V usage is TRBV7-2 and J usage is TRBJ2-5; TRBD2 is a possible D gene (6 bases). CDR1 and CDR2 from the germline V gene are SGHTA and FQGNSA. The germline V and J ends were trimmed by 1 base and 5 bases, with 14 bases remaining between them. The CDR3 covers 15 residues. DNA of the CDR3: TGTGCCAGCAGCTTAGTCGGGCTAGCGTCGGAGACCCAGTACTTC. The encoded protein is CASSLVGLASETQYF.

CDR3 residues: CASSRLQGYGYTF. Written as DNA, the CDR3 is TGTGCCAGCAGTCGACTCCAGGGGTATGGCTACACCTTC. This rearrangement joins TRBV27 to TRBJ1-2; weak D call: TRBD1 (6 bases). The V gene's germline CDR1 is MNHEY and CDR2 SMNVEV (reference sequence). There are 13 residues in the CDR3. Trimming stripped 5 bases from V and 5 bases from J, with 12 bases between.

The chain employs TRBV6-5 and TRBJ1-5; no clear D. The germline CDR1 and CDR2 sequences are MNHEY and SVGAGI. The CDR3 sequence is 14 residues long. V was clipped by 5 bases and J by 2 bases, with 10 bases between them. The DNA for the CDR3 is TGTGCCAGCAGTCAGGCGGGAGGCAATCAGCCCCAGCATTTT. This gives the protein CASSQAGGNQPQHF.

The V call is TRBV30, the J call TRBJ2-7; D gene unclear. The germline gives CDR1 GTSNPN, CDR2 SVGIG (reference sequence). The CDR3 is 14 residues long. V was pared by 2 bases and J by 9 bases, with 20 bases between. The chain's CDR3 is CAWSLTRYMTWQYF. The CDR3 DNA reads as TGTGCCTGGAGTCTAACCCGGTACATGACATGGCAGTACTTC.

CDR3 region: CASSLVLAGYTDTQYF. CDR3 DNA sequence: TGCGCCAGCAGCTTGGTTCTAGCGGGTTACACAGATACGCAGTATTTT. The chain joins TRBV5-1 to TRBJ2-3; 8 bases match TRBD2. This CDR3 is built from 16 residues. Germline values: CDR1 SGHRS, CDR2 YFSETQ. With V trimmed by 0 bases and J by 2 bases, 5 bases remained unmatched.

The V and J genes are TRBV5-4 and TRBJ2-7; 8 bases map to TRBD2. The CDR3 consists of 15 residues. J lost 5 bases, V lost 1 base, and 8 bases had no gene match. The germline gives CDR1 SGHNT, CDR2 YYREEE (reference sequence). The CDR3 coding sequence is TGTGCCAGCAGCTTGAGTGGGACTAGTGTCCACGAGCAGTACTTC. Translated, it gives CASSLSGTSVHEQYF.

The chain recombines TRBV29-1 with TRBJ2-7, with a possible D match to TRBD1 (6 bases). The CDR3 covers 13 residues. Germline CDR1 is SQVTM and CDR2 is ANQGSEA. V gave up 5 bases and J gave up 5 bases, with 16 bases separating them. CDR3 nucleotide sequence: TGCAGCGTTCTCGTGGGGGCAGGGAACGAGCAGTACTTC. Protein product: CSVLVGAGNEQYF.

This chain links TRBV15 with TRBJ1-2; perhaps TRBD1 as D (6 bases). The CDR3 runs to 15 residues. V lost 0 bases, J lost 4 bases, and 12 bases lay in between. CDR1 is LNHNV and CDR2 is YYDKDF in the germline V gene (reference sequence). Here the CDR3 reads CATSRDLDRTYGYTF. The CDR3 DNA reads TGTGCCACCAGCAGAGATCTAGACAGGACCTATGGCTACACCTTC.

This clone has only a few counts. The V gene is TRBV19, the J gene TRBJ2-7; 7 nucleotides line up with TRBD1. The V gene end was trimmed by 7 bases and the J gene end by 3 bases; junction bases not matched to a gene: 6. Germline lookup yields CDR1 LNHDA and CDR2 SQIVND (reference sequence). The CDR3 runs 13 residues. For the CDR3, the DNA is TGTGCCAGTACCGGGACAGAACTCTACGAGCAGTACTTC. Its translation: CASTGTELYEQYF.

The CDR3 DNA follows: TGTGCCAGCAGCTTACGACCTCCAGGGAACCTCATGAACACTGAAGCTTTCTTT. It translates to CASSLRPPGNLMNTEAFF. The J gene is TRBJ1-1, the V gene TRBV11-2; tentative D call: TRBD1 (5 bases). V was cut by 2 bases and J by 0 bases, with 19 bases left in between. The CDR3 length is 18 residues. In germline, CDR1 is SGHAT, CDR2 FQNNGV.

The rearrangement uses TRBV15 and TRBJ1-1; 9 bases align to TRBD1. The germline V gene has CDR1 LNHNV and CDR2 YYDKDF (reference sequence). V gave up 3 bases and J gave up 6 bases; unmatched junction bases: 5. The length of the CDR3 is 14 residues. CDR3 sequence reads: CATSSRDRDSEAFF. In nucleotides, the CDR3 is TGTGCCACCAGCAGCCGGGACAGGGACTCTGAAGCTTTCTTT.

The chain couples TRBV5-6 to TRBJ1-1; no firm D call. Germline CDR1 is SGHDT and CDR2 is YYEEEE. V was trimmed by 0 bases and J by 8 bases, leaving 8 bases between them. The CDR3 runs to 12 residues. This CDR3 is CASSLAQREAFF. CDR3 in DNA: TGTGCCAGCAGCTTGGCCCAGCGCGAAGCTTTCTTT. Together with reference TRBV5-6 and TRBJ1-1, the CDR3 gives the full variable domain: DAGVTQSPTHLIKTRGQQVTLRCSPKSGHDTVSWYQQALGQGPQFIFQYYEEEERQRGNFPDRFSGHQFPNYSSELNVNALLLGDSALYLCASSLAQREAFFGQGTRLTVV.

This chain links TRBV10-3 with TRBJ2-3, with a weak D call TRBD1 (6 bases). The germline V gene has CDR1 ENHRY and CDR2 SYGVKD. With 4 bases removed from V and 6 bases from J, the gap between germline ends came to 17 bases. The CDR3 contains 15 residues. For the CDR3, the DNA is TGTGCCATCAGTGGGGACCAGGGGTCGATTGATACGCAGTATTTT. Amino acid sequence: CAISGDQGSIDTQYF.

The chain recombines TRBV6-5 with TRBJ1-6; unclear D gene. There are 15 residues in the CDR3. Trimming removed 10 bases at V and 3 bases at J, with 16 bases between. Germline CDR1 reads MNHEY; CDR2 reads SVGAGI. CDR3 sequence (DNA): TGTGCCACCGCGACCTCAGGAAACTATAATTCACCCCTCCACTTT. Translating it yields CATATSGNYNSPLHF.